These T cell receptor beta chains were read from a single sample in a study of T cells after yellow fever vaccination. TCRdb redid the calling of the 5' RACE reads with MiXCR, one entry per CDR3 protein. The sample lists a few hundred thousand distinct CDR3 sequences, roughly 5.6% occurring once. Sequencing used CD4+ T cells sorted from PBMCs, obtained on the day of the yellow fever booster vaccination. These receptors all come from a man younger than 30 who received the YFV17D yellow fever vaccine. The CDR3 runs from the conserved cysteine through the conserved F or W. Fields, in order: V gene, CDR3 protein.

V gene: TRBV12-3/TRBV12-4
CDR3 protein: CASSLLAGNEQFF

V gene: TRBV6-6
CDR3 protein: CASTGPGRQETQYF

V gene: TRBV15
CDR3 protein: CATSRGGGVGEQFF

V gene: TRBV20-1
CDR3 protein: CSATRGGRLSMAGELFF

V gene: TRBV5-1
CDR3 protein: CASRLVAGGPTDTQYF

V gene: TRBV11-2
CDR3 protein: CASTLAGTDTQYF

V gene: TRBV20-1
CDR3 protein: CSARSNRISTEAFF

V gene: TRBV6-6
CDR3 protein: CASSSTPRGALGGWNSPLHF

V gene: TRBV6-4
CDR3 protein: CASSPGLAGLPLRF

V gene: TRBV20-1
CDR3 protein: CSARDFDFGAGEQFF

V gene: TRBV4-2
CDR3 protein: CASSQDPGLGRHEQFF

V gene: TRBV7-3
CDR3 protein: CASSVRTAANTGELFF

V gene: TRBV7-2
CDR3 protein: CASSLDRGGNQPQHF

V gene: TRBV7-2
CDR3 protein: CASSLRVGRPSTDTQYF

V gene: TRBV28
CDR3 protein: CASTPGQASGANVLTF

V gene: TRBV12-3/TRBV12-4
CDR3 protein: CASSHGRVRRGYTF

V gene: TRBV9
CDR3 protein: CASSDGGAGEKLFF

V gene: TRBV5-1
CDR3 protein: CANEKLFF

V gene: TRBV11-1
CDR3 protein: CASSTPWPLPYNEQFF

V gene: TRBV18
CDR3 protein: CASSPLAGLETQYF

V gene: TRBV19
CDR3 protein: CASSLMTGGNSPLHF

V gene: TRBV6-5
CDR3 protein: CASSYTGNNSPLHF

V gene: TRBV7-3
CDR3 protein: CASSTTGGTDTQYF

V gene: TRBV5-1
CDR3 protein: CASSLSSATNEKLFF

V gene: TRBV29-1
CDR3 protein: CSVAAGVNTEAFF

V gene: TRBV4-1
CDR3 protein: CASSQENRSFF

V gene: TRBV6-2/TRBV6-3
CDR3 protein: CASSYVNNEKLFF

V gene: TRBV12-3/TRBV12-4
CDR3 protein: CASTFNLYRGGSEKLFF

V gene: TRBV9
CDR3 protein: CASSADPGYSYEQYF

V gene: TRBV5-4
CDR3 protein: CASSPPGTSGADEQFF

V gene: TRBV3-2
CDR3 protein: CASSPTGTFRPQHF

V gene: TRBV20-1
CDR3 protein: CSVVQGSQPQHF

V gene: TRBV7-2
CDR3 protein: CASIGDRLNNEQFF

V gene: TRBV2
CDR3 protein: CASARLLNTIYF

V gene: TRBV6-5
CDR3 protein: CASSPGQGAIQYF

V gene: TRBV6-1
CDR3 protein: CATDHRPGHWGSNSPLHF

V gene: TRBV18
CDR3 protein: CATAGGSSYEQYF

V gene: TRBV7-2
CDR3 protein: CASSRASGGGADTQYF

V gene: TRBV10-3
CDR3 protein: CAISESNNEQFF

V gene: TRBV5-5
CDR3 protein: CASSLAGGQGANAIYF

V gene: TRBV7-8
CDR3 protein: CASSSQVFSGGYTF

V gene: TRBV20-1
CDR3 protein: CSATTGRREQYF

V gene: TRBV5-1
CDR3 protein: CASSLDRLGNTIYF

V gene: TRBV4-1
CDR3 protein: CASSQLPLPGQGTLSFF

V gene: TRBV3-1
CDR3 protein: CASSPTGDFTDTQYF

V gene: TRBV7-9
CDR3 protein: CASSMRTYTDTQYF

V gene: TRBV6-1
CDR3 protein: CASSERYGYTF

V gene: TRBV5-1
CDR3 protein: CASSSASGGAADTQYF

V gene: TRBV12-5
CDR3 protein: CASGSLLRGSIQYF

V gene: TRBV5-4
CDR3 protein: CASSLDTGTWRGYTF

V gene: TRBV18
CDR3 protein: CASSPRQGKTSPLHF

V gene: TRBV18
CDR3 protein: CASSGGTVDSDQPQHF

V gene: TRBV29-1
CDR3 protein: CSVRRISSYEQYF

V gene: TRBV10-3
CDR3 protein: CAISGGSGNQPQHF

V gene: TRBV7-2
CDR3 protein: CASSPTEAEKLFF

V gene: TRBV12-3/TRBV12-4
CDR3 protein: CASSSRTAANTGELFF

V gene: TRBV4-1
CDR3 protein: CASSSQALNYGYTF